This T cell receptor beta chain is from a study of cytomegalovirus exposure and HLA in healthy donors. There are 15 residues in the CDR3. The V end lost 5 bases, the J end lost 2 bases, and 15 bases lay between the germline ends. The germline V gene encodes CDR1 SGHVS and CDR2 FQNEAQ. The PCR had 60 Vbeta and 13 Jbeta primers. TCRdb keeps only in-frame clones here, not all; method: immunoSEQ multiplex PCR. The sample lists some 200,000 clones, about 90% occurring once. Input material: PBMCs. This clonotype was sampled from a girl under three years old in good health and CMV-seronegative. The rearrangement joins TRBV7-8 to TRBJ2-5; possibly TRBD1 for D (5 bases). The CDR3 spells CASSPYWGPQETQYF. The DNA of the CDR3 is TGTGCCAGCAGCCCATACTGGGGCCCGCAAGAGACCCAGTACTTC.